This T cell receptor beta chain was found in a study of CXCR3-negative and CXCR3-positive naive CD8 T cells. With UMI labels, 5' RACE was used to prepare the TRB cDNA libraries. Reanalyzing the 5' RACE reads, TCRdb keeps one entry per CDR3 protein, without DNA. The sample includes fewer than 95,000 distinct CDR3 sequences. What was sequenced was naive CXCR3- CD8+ T cells from blood. Subset in this sample: CD45RO-CCR7+CD27+CD95- naive CD8+ T cells lacking CXCR3 (TNR3-). This TCR came from a human donor in good health. Some clones in this sample may be carry-over from other donors' samples.

CDR3 in amino acids: CSARGRTASYEQYF. The V gene is TRBV20-1, the J gene TRBJ2-7. This CDR3 has 14 residues. Germline V gene data show CDR1 as DFQATT and CDR2 as SNEGSKA (reference sequence).